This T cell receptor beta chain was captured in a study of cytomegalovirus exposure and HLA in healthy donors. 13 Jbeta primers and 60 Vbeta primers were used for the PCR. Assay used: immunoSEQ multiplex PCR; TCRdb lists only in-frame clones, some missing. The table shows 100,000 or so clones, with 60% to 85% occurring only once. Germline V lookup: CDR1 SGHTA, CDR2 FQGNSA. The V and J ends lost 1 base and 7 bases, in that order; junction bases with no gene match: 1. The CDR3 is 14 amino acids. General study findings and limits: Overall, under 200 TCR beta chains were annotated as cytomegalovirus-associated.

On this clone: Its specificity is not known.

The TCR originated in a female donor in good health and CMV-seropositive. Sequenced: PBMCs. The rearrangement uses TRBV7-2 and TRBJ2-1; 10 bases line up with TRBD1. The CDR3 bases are TGTGCCAGCAGCTTAGTGGGACAGGGGAATGAGCAGTTCTTC. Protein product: CASSLVGQGNEQFF.